The next 23 T cell receptor beta chains were all read from a single sample in a study of cytomegalovirus exposure and HLA in healthy donors. The PCR contained 60 Vbeta and 13 Jbeta primers. Sequenced by immunoSEQ multiplex PCR; TCRdb stores in-frame clones only, minus some. The table lists 100,000 to 150,000 clones, roughly 74% of them singletons. Material for sequencing was PBMCs. These receptors were obtained from a male donor in good health and CMV-seronegative.

This chain joins TRBV5-1 and TRBJ1-4, with 8 bases fitting TRBD1. This CDR3 comprises 15 residues. The germline V gene has CDR1 SGHRS and CDR2 YFSETQ. Trimming cost V 4 bases and J 8 bases; bases outside gene matches: 10. The CDR3 bases are TGCGCCAGCAGCCCCAGACAGGGGTGGAACGAAAAACTGTTTTTT. The encoded protein is CASSPRQGWNEKLFF.

The chain combines TRBV19 with TRBJ2-1, with 10 bases identical to TRBD2. This CDR3 spans 16 amino acids. With 1 base clipped from V and 3 bases from J, the junction kept 3 bases outside the gene matches. Germline loops: CDR1 LNHDA, CDR2 SQIVND (reference sequence). The CDR3 nucleotides read TGTGCCAGTAGTATAGGGACTAGCGGAAGCTACAATGAGCAGTTCTTC. Translating it yields CASSIGTSGSYNEQFF. Full variable domain (rest looked up from reference TRBV19 and TRBJ2-1): DGGITQSPKYLFRKEGQNVTLSCEQNLNHDAMYWYRQDPGQGLRLIYYSQIVNDFQKGDIAEGYSVSREKKESFPLTVTSAQKNPTAFYLCASSIGTSGSYNEQFFGPGTRLTVL.

This clone is a singleton in its sample. DNA of the CDR3: TGTGCCAGCAGCGCACCGGAGGGCGGGAGCCTGGGTGAGCAGTTCTTC. Encoded protein: CASSAPEGGSLGEQFF. This sequence joins TRBV7-6 and TRBJ2-1, with 7 bases that match TRBD2. CDR3 length: 16 amino acids. Germline lookup yields CDR1 SGHVS and CDR2 FNYEAQ. The V gene end was trimmed by 5 bases and the J gene end by 9 bases; junction bases not matched to a gene: 16.

Concerning this clone: The same CDR3 arises from other DNA sequences in this sample as well. This rearrangement joins TRBV28 to TRBJ2-7; a possible D gene is TRBD2 (5 bases). This CDR3 contains 15 residues. The V and J ends lost 6 bases and 0 bases respectively, with 15 bases between them. Looked up from germline, CDR1 is MDHEN and CDR2 is SYDVKM. CDR3 protein: CASSKGPGSSYEQYF. DNA for the CDR3: TGTGCCAGCAGCAAAGGTCCGGGAAGCTCCTACGAGCAGTACTTC. The variable domain in full, completed from reference TRBV28 and TRBJ2-7, reads DVKVTQSSRYLVKRTGEKVFLECVQDMDHENMFWYRQDPGLGLRLIYFSYDVKMKEKGDIPEGYSVSREKKERFSLILESASTNQTSMYLCASSKGPGSSYEQYFGPGTRLTVT.

This CDR3 is CASSDSFVTVGHEQFF. The CDR3 nucleotides read TGTGCCAGCAGTGACTCGTTTGTAACAGTTGGCCATGAGCAGTTCTTC. This chain connects TRBV6-4 to TRBJ2-1; D call uncertain. Germline CDR1 and CDR2: MRHNA and SNTAGT. This CDR3 comprises 16 residues. The ends were cut back, 0 bases at V and 8 bases at J, with 17 bases in the middle.

This chain uses TRBV9 with TRBJ2-5; 9 bases are a match to TRBD1. V lost 0 bases, J lost 2 bases, and 8 bases stayed unmatched. Germline CDR1 SGDLS, CDR2 YYNGEE. CDR3 size: 17 residues. The CDR3 here is CASSVGSAGQGQETQYF. CDR3 DNA: TGTGCCAGCAGCGTAGGATCCGCGGGACAGGGACAAGAGACCCAGTACTTC.

The rearrangement uses TRBV5-1 and TRBJ2-1, with 8 nucleotides matching TRBD2. In germline, CDR1 is SGHRS, CDR2 YFSETQ. This CDR3 spans 13 amino acids. The junction had 2 bases not matched to a gene; V was cut back by 3 bases and J by 6 bases. The CDR3 bases are TGCGCCAGCAGCTCCGGGACTAGCAATGAGCAGTTCTTC. Protein product: CASSSGTSNEQFF.

The rearrangement uses TRBV7-2 and TRBJ2-1, with D unclear. V was trimmed by 7 bases and J by 7 bases, leaving 11 bases between them. The CDR3 runs to 12 residues. CDR1 and CDR2 from the germline V gene are SGHTA and FQGNSA. CDR3 residues: CASTFNRNEQFF. The CDR3 coding sequence is TGTGCCAGCACGTTTAATCGGAATGAGCAGTTCTTC.

The rearrangement joins TRBV7-2 to TRBJ2-7; D is uncertain. Germline assignment: CDR1 SGHTA and CDR2 FQGNSA. This CDR3 is built from 12 residues. The germline V and J ends were trimmed by 5 bases and 4 bases, with 9 bases remaining between them. CDR3 bases: TGTGCCAGCAGCCCTCTGTTTTACGAGCAGTACTTC. This encodes CASSPLFYEQYF.

The gene calls are TRBV6-5 and TRBJ1-1, with TRBD1 identical over 9 bases. This CDR3 has 14 residues. The V segment lost 5 bases and the J segment 3 bases; nucleotides outside the gene matches: 4. Germline V gene sequence: CDR1 MNHEY, CDR2 SVGAGI. The DNA of the CDR3 is TGTGCCAGCAGTCTCGGACAGGGGTACACTGAAGCTTTCTTT. This gives the protein CASSLGQGYTEAFF.

The chain employs TRBV29-1 and TRBJ1-1; 7 nucleotides match TRBD1. The CDR3 extends over 14 amino acids. V was clipped by 4 bases and J by 0 bases; unmatched bases: 5. The germline V gene encodes CDR1 SQVTM and CDR2 ANQGSEA. CDR3 residues: CSVGDRAVNTEAFF. The CDR3 DNA sequence: TGCAGCGTTGGAGACAGGGCGGTGAACACTGAAGCTTTCTTT.

This chain connects TRBV19 to TRBJ2-2; D gene unclear. The CDR3 covers 16 residues. The V gene lost 1 base and the J gene lost 1 base, with 10 bases spanning the gap. Germline V gene lookup returns CDR1 LNHDA and CDR2 SQIVND (reference sequence). CDR3 sequence: CASSIAPDMNTGELFF. CDR3 bases: TGTGCCAGTAGTATAGCCCCAGATATGAACACCGGGGAGCTGTTTTTT. Together with reference TRBV19 and TRBJ2-2, the CDR3 gives the full variable domain: DGGITQSPKYLFRKEGQNVTLSCEQNLNHDAMYWYRQDPGQGLRLIYYSQIVNDFQKGDIAEGYSVSREKKESFPLTVTSAQKNPTAFYLCASSIAPDMNTGELFFGEGSRLTVL.

V and J are TRBV29-1 and TRBJ1-2; maybe TRBD1 (5 bases). The CDR3 runs 10 residues. In germline, CDR1 is SQVTM, CDR2 ANQGSEA. V dropped 8 bases and J dropped 6 bases, with 10 bases sitting between them. Here the CDR3 DNA reads TGCAGCACTTGGGGCGATGGCTACACCTTC. Its translation: CSTWGDGYTF.

The rearrangement joins TRBV4-1 to TRBJ2-2; 8 nucleotides align to TRBD1. The CDR3 has 16 amino acids. J was trimmed by 7 bases and V by 1 base; bases with no gene match: 8. Germline CDR1 and CDR2: MGHRA and YSYEKL. As DNA, the CDR3 is TGCGCCAGCAGCCAAGCGGGGCAGGGGGCTTTCGGGGAGCTGTTTTTT. Translation gives CASSQAGQGAFGELFF.

The V gene is TRBV5-1, the J gene TRBJ2-2; no reliable D call. The germline V gene has CDR1 SGHRS and CDR2 YFSETQ. This CDR3 comprises 17 residues. Trimming pared 0 bases from V and 0 bases from J, leaving 12 bases between. DNA for the CDR3: TGCGCCAGCAGCTTGGGATCGGGTACAACGAACACCGGGGAGCTGTTTTTT. This encodes CASSLGSGTTNTGELFF.

This chain connects TRBV28 to TRBJ1-5, with 7 bases identical to TRBD1. Germline CDR1 is MDHEN and CDR2 is SYDVKM. Germline trimming cut 9 bases from V and 3 bases from J; bases unmatched to any gene: 5. This CDR3 has 13 residues. DNA for the CDR3: TGTGCCAGTCGCGACAGGGTCAATCAGCCCCAGCATTTT. Its translation is CASRDRVNQPQHF.

Written as DNA, the CDR3 is TGCAGCGTACTAGCGGGAGGAGATAATGAGCAGTTCTTC. Its translation: CSVLAGGDNEQFF. This sequence joins TRBV29-1 and TRBJ2-1; TRBD2 matches 12 bases. CDR1 is SQVTM, CDR2 ANQGSEA, per germline. With 6 bases clipped from V and 7 bases from J, the junction kept 4 bases outside the gene matches. The CDR3 loop spans 13 amino acids.

The CDR3 sequence is CASSLAGSEQYF. CDR3 in DNA: TGTGCCAGCAGCCTTGCAGGGTCCGAGCAGTACTTC. This sequence joins TRBV5-6 and TRBJ2-7, with D maybe TRBD1 (5 bases). Trimming shortened V by 4 bases and J by 6 bases, and 11 bases separated the two germline ends. CDR3 length: 12 amino acids. Germline V lookup: CDR1 SGHDT, CDR2 YYEEEE.

The chain combines TRBV29-1 with TRBJ2-1, with 8 bases identical to TRBD2. Germline V gene lookup returns CDR1 SQVTM and CDR2 ANQGSEA. The V gene end was trimmed by 8 bases and the J gene end by 15 bases; junction bases not matched to a gene: 9. The CDR3 is 10 residues long. CDR3 region: CSYFGTSRFF. The CDR3 DNA sequence: TGCAGCTACTTTGGGACTAGTAGGTTCTTC.

The rearrangement links TRBV27 to TRBJ2-7; tentative D call: TRBD1 (6 bases). Germline V gene data show CDR1 as MNHEY and CDR2 as SMNVEV (reference sequence). The CDR3 consists of 13 residues. The germline V and J ends were trimmed by 10 bases and 0 bases, with 13 bases remaining between them. The CDR3 DNA reads as TGTGCCACTTCGGGACAACTCTCCTACGAGCAGTACTTC. As protein: CATSGQLSYEQYF.

This clone has a single count. The genes are TRBV28 and TRBJ2-2, with TRBD2 identical over 10 bases. The J segment lost 5 bases and the V segment lost 4 bases, leaving 7 bases of the junction unmatched. This CDR3 has 16 residues. Per the germline V gene, CDR1 is MDHEN and CDR2 is SYDVKM. The CDR3 is CASSWQREGGTGELFF. CDR3 nucleotide sequence: TGTGCCAGCAGTTGGCAGCGGGAGGGCGGAACCGGGGAGCTGTTTTTT.

The J gene is TRBJ2-3, the V gene TRBV7-2; 7 nucleotides line up with TRBD1. Germline V gives CDR1 SGHTA, CDR2 FQGNSA. The J segment lost 6 bases and the V segment lost 1 base, leaving 10 bases of the junction unmatched. This CDR3 contains 16 residues. The CDR3 region has the DNA TGTGCCAGCAGCTTAGAAGAAGGGGGCGCAGGGGATACGCAGTATTTT. Translation: CASSLEEGGAGDTQYF.

This clone was detected only a few times. The chain carries TRBV9 and TRBJ2-3; TRBD2 agrees at 8 bases. CDR1 is SGDLS, CDR2 YYNGEE, per germline. V lost 0 bases, J lost 6 bases, and 12 bases stayed unmatched. CDR3 length: 17 residues. CDR3 in DNA: TGTGCCAGCAGCGTAGTAGGGGCGGGGGGCGGTGGGGATACGCAGTATTTT. This translates into CASSVVGAGGGGDTQYF.